The clone carrying this T cell receptor beta chain was observed a few times. Its target is not known. The data stem from a study of shared clonotypes between healthy human individuals. Study as a whole: The cohort had two women and a few men, ages 18 to 49. CD4 naive cells filled three plates per donor, CD4 memory three, CD8 naive two and CD8 memory one.

Sequenced by immunoSEQ multiplex PCR; TCRdb stores in-frame clones only, minus some. Found here are around 700,000 clones, 72% of them singletons; the top ten hold about 2%. Study observations and caveats: Sequencing of the sorted subsets was shown by rarefaction to be incomplete despite large depth. Lower generation probabilities were found for non-shared clonotypes than for those shared by all four donors.

V was shortened by 7 bases and J by 5 bases, with 15 bases between the two germline ends. Germline CDR1 is MDHEN and CDR2 is SYDVKM. The CDR3 contains 14 residues. The receptor was derived from a woman aged 25 to 39 in good health. The chain combines TRBV28 with TRBJ2-1; D is possibly TRBD1 (6 bases). Sequencing was performed on memory CD4+ T cells sorted from blood. Subset in this sample: CD45RA-negative fraction. In DNA form, the CDR3 reads TGTGCCAGCAAGACCGGGACACTGAACAATGAGCAGTTCTTC. This gives the protein CASKTGTLNNEQFF.